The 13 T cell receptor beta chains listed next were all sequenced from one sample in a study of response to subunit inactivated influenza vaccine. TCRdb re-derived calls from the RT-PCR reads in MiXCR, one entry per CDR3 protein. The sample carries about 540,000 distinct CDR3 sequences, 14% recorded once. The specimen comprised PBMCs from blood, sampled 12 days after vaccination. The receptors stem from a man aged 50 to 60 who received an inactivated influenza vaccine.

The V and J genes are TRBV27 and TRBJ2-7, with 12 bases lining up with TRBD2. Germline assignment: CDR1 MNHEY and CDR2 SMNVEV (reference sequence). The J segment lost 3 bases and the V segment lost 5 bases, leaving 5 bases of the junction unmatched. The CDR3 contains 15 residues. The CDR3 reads CASSHRTSGIYEQYF. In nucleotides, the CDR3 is TGTGCCAGCAGTCACCGGACTAGCGGGATCTACGAGCAGTACTTC.

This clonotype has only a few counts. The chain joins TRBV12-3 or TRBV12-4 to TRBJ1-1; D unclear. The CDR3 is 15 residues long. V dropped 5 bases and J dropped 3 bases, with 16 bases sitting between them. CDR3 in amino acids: CASSATGRADTEAFF. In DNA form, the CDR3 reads TGTGCCAGCAGTGCCACCGGCCGGGCGGACACTGAAGCTTTCTTT.

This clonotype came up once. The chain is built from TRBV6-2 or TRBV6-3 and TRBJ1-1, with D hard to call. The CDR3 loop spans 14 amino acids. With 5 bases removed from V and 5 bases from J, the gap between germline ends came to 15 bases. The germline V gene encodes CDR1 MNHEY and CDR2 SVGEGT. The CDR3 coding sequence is TGTGCCAGCAGTCCCCTTTGGGCGGGGACTGAAGCTTTCTTT. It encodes CASSPLWAGTEAFF.

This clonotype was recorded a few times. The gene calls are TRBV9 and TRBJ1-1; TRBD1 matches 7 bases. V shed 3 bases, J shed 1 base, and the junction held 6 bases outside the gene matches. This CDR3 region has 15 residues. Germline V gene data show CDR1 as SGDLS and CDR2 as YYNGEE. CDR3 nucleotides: TGTGCCAGCAGCGGAACCGGGACAGCGAACACTGAAGCTTTCTTT. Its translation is CASSGTGTANTEAFF.

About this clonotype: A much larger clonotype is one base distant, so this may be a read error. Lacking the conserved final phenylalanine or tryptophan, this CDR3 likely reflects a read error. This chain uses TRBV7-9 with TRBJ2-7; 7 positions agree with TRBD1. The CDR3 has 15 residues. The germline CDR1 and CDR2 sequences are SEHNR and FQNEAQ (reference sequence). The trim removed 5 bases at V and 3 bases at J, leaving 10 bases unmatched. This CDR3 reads CASSPIQGLVYEQYL. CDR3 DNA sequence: TGTGCCAGCAGCCCAATACAGGGGTTAGTCTACGAGCAGTACCTC.

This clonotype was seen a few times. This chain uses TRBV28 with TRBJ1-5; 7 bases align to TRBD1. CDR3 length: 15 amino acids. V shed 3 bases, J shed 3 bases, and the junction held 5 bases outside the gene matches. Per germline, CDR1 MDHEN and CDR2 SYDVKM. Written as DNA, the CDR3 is TGTGCCAGCAGTTTCAGGGGGTCTACCAATCAGCCCCAGCATTTT. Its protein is CASSFRGSTNQPQHF.

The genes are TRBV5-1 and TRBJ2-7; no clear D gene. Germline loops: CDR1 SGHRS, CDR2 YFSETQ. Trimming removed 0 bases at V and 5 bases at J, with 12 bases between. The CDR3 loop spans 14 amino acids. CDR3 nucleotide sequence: TGCGCCAGCAGCTTGGAGGCCCCTGGGCACGAGCAGTACTTC. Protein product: CASSLEAPGHEQYF.

CDR3 sequence (DNA): TGTGCCAGCAGGCCTGACCGGGACAGGAGGGCTTTCTTT. Protein: CASRPDRDRRAFF. The V call is TRBV27, the J call TRBJ1-1; 8 bases line up with TRBD1. The CDR3 totals 13 residues. J was trimmed by 11 bases and V by 6 bases; bases with no gene match: 11. The V gene's germline CDR1 is MNHEY and CDR2 SMNVEV (reference sequence).

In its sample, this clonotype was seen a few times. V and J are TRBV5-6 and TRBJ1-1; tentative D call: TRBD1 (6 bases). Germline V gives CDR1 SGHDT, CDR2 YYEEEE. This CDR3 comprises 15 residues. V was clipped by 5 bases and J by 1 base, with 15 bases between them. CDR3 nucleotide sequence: TGTGCCAGCAGGATCCGGGGGCCGAGGAACACTGAAGCTTTCTTT. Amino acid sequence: CASRIRGPRNTEAFF.

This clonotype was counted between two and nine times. Here the CDR3 DNA reads TGTGCCAGCTCCACTCGGACAGGGGGATTGGGCAATCAGCCCCAGCATTTT. This sequence encodes CASSTRTGGLGNQPQHF. The rearrangement links TRBV18 to TRBJ1-5; TRBD1 matches 10 bases. Trimming removed 6 bases from V and 2 bases from J; junction bases left unmatched: 10. Germline V CDR1 and CDR2: KGHSH, LQKENI. This CDR3 spans 17 amino acids.

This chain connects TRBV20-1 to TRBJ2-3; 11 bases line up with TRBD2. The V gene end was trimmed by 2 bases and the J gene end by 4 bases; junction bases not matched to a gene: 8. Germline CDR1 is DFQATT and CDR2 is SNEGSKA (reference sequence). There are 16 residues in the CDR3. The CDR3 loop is CSARPGTSGVPDTQYF. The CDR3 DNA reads TGCAGTGCTAGACCCGGGACTAGCGGAGTCCCAGATACGCAGTATTTT.

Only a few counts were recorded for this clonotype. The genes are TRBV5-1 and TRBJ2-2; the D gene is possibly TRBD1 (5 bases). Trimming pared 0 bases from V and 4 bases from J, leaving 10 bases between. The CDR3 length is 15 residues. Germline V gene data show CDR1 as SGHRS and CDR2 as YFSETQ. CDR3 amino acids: CASSLGAGPTGELFF. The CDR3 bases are TGCGCCAGCAGCTTGGGGGCAGGGCCCACCGGGGAGCTGTTTTTT.

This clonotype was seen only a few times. CDR3: CASSPSTSGRAGSYNEQFF. Here the CDR3 DNA reads TGTGCCAGCAGTCCGTCGACTAGCGGGAGGGCCGGGTCCTACAATGAGCAGTTCTTC. V is TRBV28 and J is TRBJ2-1, with TRBD2 matching over 14 bases. CDR1 and CDR2 from the germline V gene are MDHEN and SYDVKM. J lost 1 base, V lost 5 bases, and 10 bases had no gene match. The CDR3 totals 19 residues.